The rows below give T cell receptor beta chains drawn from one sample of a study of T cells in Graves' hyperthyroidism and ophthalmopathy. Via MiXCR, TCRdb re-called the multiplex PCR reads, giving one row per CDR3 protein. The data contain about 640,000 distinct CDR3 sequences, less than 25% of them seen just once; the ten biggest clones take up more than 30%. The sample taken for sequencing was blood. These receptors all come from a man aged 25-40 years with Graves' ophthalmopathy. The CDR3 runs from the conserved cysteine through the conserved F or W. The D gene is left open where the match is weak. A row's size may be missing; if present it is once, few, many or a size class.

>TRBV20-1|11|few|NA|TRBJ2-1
CSESAYNEQFF
TGCAGTGAAAGCGCTTACAATGAGCAGTTCTTC
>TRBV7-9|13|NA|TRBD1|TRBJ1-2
CASSQTGVGGYTF
TGTGCCAGCAGCCAAACAGGGGTAGGAGGCTACACCTTC
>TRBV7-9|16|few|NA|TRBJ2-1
CASSGGGDTHYNEQFF
TGTGCCAGCAGCGGGGGTGGGGACACCCATTACAATGAGCAGTTCTTC
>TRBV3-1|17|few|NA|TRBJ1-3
CASSPLGGVSSGNTIYF
TGTGCCAGCAGCCCACTAGGGGGGGTAAGCTCTGGAAACACCATATATTTT
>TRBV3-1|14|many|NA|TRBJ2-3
CASSQGLLTDTQYF
TGTGCCAGCAGCCAGGGACTTCTCACAGATACGCAGTATTTT
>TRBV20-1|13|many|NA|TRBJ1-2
CSALQGWDYGYTF
TGCAGTGCTCTACAGGGTTGGGACTATGGCTACACCTTC
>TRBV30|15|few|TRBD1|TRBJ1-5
CAWSSTGNGNQPQHF
TGTGCCTGGAGTTCGACAGGGAACGGCAATCAGCCCCAGCATTTT
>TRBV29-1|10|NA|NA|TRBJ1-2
CSVEGYGYTF
TGCAGCGTTGAAGGGTATGGCTACACCTTC
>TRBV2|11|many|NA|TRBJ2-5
CASYRQETQYF
TGTGCCAGCTACAGGCAAGAGACCCAGTACTTC
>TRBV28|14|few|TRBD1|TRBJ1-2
CASSTGTVFYGYTF
TGTGCCAGCAGCACCGGGACAGTCTTCTATGGCTACACCTTC
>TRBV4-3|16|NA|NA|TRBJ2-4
CASSQVGTGPKNIQYF
TGCGCCAGCAGCCAAGTAGGAACGGGCCCAAAAAACATTCAGTACTTC
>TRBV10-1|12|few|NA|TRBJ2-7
CASSFHRYEQYF
TGCGCCAGCAGTTTCCACCGCTACGAGCAGTACTTC
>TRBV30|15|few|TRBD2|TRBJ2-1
CAWRLLAGQNNEQFF
TGTGCCTGGAGGTTACTAGCGGGACAAAACAATGAGCAGTTCTTC
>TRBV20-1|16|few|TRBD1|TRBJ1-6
CSAITGGVTYNSPLHF
TGCAGTGCTATCACAGGGGGTGTAACCTATAATTCACCCCTCCACTTT
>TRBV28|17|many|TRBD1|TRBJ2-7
CASSHPPDRVNSYEQYF
TGTGCCAGCAGTCACCCGCCGGACAGGGTAAACTCCTACGAGCAGTACTTC
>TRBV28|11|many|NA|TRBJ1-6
CASSLDSPLHF
TGTGCCAGCAGTTTAGATTCACCCCTCCACTTT
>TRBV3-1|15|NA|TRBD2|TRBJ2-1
CASSHTSGIYNEQFF
TGTGCCAGCAGCCATACTAGCGGGATATACAATGAGCAGTTCTTC
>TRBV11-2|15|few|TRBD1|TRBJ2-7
CASRAGAGGRDEQYF
TGTGCCAGCAGGGCAGGGGCAGGGGGCAGGGACGAGCAGTACTTC
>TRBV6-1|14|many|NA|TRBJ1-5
CASSEGGGNQPQHF
TGTGCCAGCAGTGAAGGTGGTGGGAATCAGCCCCAGCATTTT
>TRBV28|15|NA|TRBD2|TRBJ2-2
CASSFGAGANGELFF
TGTGCCAGCAGTTTTGGGGCGGGAGCAAACGGGGAGCTGTTTTTT